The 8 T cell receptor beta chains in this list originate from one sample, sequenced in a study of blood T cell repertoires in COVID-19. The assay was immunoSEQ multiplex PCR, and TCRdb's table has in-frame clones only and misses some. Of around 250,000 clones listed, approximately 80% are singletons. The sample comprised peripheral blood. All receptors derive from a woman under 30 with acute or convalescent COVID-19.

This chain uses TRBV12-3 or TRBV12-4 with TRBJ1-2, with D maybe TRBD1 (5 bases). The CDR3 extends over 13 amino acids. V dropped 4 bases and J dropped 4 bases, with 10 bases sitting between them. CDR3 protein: CASSSTGPYGYTF. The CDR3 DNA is TGTGCCAGCAGTTCAACAGGTCCCTATGGCTACACCTTC.

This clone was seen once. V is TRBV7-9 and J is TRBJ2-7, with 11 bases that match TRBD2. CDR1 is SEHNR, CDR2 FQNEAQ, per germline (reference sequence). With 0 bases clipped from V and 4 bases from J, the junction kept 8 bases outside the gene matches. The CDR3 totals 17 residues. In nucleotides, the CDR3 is TGTGCCAGCAGCTTAGCCGGGACTAGCGGAACCTTATACGAGCAGTACTTC. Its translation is CASSLAGTSGTLYEQYF.

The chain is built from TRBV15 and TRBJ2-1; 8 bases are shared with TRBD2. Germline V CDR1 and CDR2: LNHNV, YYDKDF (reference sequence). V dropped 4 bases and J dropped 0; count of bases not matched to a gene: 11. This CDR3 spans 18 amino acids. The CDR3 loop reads CATSIGVGSGTSYNEQFF. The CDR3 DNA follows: TGTGCCACCAGCATAGGGGTGGGTAGCGGGACCTCCTACAATGAGCAGTTCTTC.

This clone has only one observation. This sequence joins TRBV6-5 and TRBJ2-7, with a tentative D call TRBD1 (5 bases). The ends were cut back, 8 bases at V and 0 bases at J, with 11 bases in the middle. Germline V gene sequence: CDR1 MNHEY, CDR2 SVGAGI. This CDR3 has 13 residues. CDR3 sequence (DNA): TGTGCCAGCTCTTGGGGCCGCTCCTACGAGCAGTACTTC. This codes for CASSWGRSYEQYF.

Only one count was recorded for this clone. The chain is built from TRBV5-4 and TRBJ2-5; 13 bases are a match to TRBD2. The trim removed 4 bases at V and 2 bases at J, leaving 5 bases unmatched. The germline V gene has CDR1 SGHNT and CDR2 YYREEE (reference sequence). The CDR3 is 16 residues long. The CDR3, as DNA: TGTGCCAGCAGCATAGGGACTAGCGGGGTTCAAGAGACCCAGTACTTC. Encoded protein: CASSIGTSGVQETQYF.

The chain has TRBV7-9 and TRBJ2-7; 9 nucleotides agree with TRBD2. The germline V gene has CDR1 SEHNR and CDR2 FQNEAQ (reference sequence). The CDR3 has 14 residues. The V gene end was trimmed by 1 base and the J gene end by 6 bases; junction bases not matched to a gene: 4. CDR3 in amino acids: CASSLVGLASEQYF. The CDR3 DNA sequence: TGTGCCAGCAGCTTAGTGGGACTAGCAAGCGAGCAGTACTTC.

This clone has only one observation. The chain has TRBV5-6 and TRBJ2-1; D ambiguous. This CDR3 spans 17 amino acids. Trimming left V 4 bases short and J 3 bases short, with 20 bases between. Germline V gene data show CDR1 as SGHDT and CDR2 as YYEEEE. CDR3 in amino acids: CASSPSHRVSNYNEQFF. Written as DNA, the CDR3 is TGTGCCAGCAGCCCCTCCCATAGAGTTTCAAACTACAATGAGCAGTTCTTC. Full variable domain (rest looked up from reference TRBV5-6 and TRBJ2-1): DAGVTQSPTHLIKTRGQQVTLRCSPKSGHDTVSWYQQALGQGPQFIFQYYEEEERQRGNFPDRFSGHQFPNYSSELNVNALLLGDSALYLCASSPSHRVSNYNEQFFGPGTRLTVL.

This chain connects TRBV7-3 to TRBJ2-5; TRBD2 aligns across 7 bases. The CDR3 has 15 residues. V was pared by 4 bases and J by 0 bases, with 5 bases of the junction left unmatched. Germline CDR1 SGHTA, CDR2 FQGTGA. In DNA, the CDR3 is TGTGCCAGCAGCTACGGGGGAGGGGACCAAGAGACCCAGTACTTC. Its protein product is CASSYGGGDQETQYF.